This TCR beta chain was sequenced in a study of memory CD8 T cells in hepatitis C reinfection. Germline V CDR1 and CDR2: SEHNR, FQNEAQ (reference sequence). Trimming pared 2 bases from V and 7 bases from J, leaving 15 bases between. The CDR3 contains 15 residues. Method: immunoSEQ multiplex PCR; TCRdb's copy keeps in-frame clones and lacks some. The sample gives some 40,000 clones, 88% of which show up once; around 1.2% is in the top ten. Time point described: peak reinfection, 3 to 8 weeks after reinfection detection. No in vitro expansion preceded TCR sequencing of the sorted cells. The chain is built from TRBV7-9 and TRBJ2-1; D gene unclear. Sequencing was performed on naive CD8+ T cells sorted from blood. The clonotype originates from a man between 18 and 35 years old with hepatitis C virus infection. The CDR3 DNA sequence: TGTGCCAGCAGCTTATTAGCCGCCGAAGGTAATGAGCAGTTCTTC. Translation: CASSLLAAEGNEQFF.